Below, 32 T cell receptor beta chains from the same sample are listed, as sequenced in a study of T cell changes during pregnancy in multiple sclerosis. Profiling relied on immunoSEQ multiplex PCR, and the TCRdb table lists in-frame clones only, not all of them. This sample has 95,000 to 100,000 clones, with about 91% found just once. Sequencing was performed on peripheral blood, taken in the second trimester of pregnancy. These receptors were collected from a female donor with multiple sclerosis, enrolled in a pregnancy study.

V and J are TRBV9 and TRBJ2-1; TRBD2 agrees at 11 bases. The CDR3 runs 20 residues. The ends lost 2 bases at V and 8 bases at J; junction bases unmatched: 21. Per the germline V gene, CDR1 is SGDLS and CDR2 is YYNGEE. CDR3: CASSVAGGLAGGRGKDEQFF. The CDR3 DNA follows: TGTGCCAGCAGCGTCGCAGGCGGGCTAGCGGGGGGCAGGGGGAAGGATGAGCAGTTCTTC.

V is TRBV10-3 and J is TRBJ1-5, with 11 bases identical to TRBD1. CDR1 ENHRY and CDR2 SYGVKD come from the germline V gene. With 2 bases clipped from V and 6 bases from J, the junction kept 3 bases outside the gene matches. The CDR3 contains 15 residues. The CDR3 region has the DNA TGTGCCATCAGTGAGCTGGGACAGGGGGTTCAGCCCCAGCATTTT. The encoded protein is CAISELGQGVQPQHF.

The chain combines TRBV7-9 with TRBJ1-5; 8 nucleotides align to TRBD1. Germline CDR1 reads SEHNR; CDR2 reads FQNEAQ (reference sequence). After removal of 5 bases from V and 9 bases from J, the junction contained 12 bases not matched to a gene. This CDR3 contains 15 residues. As DNA, the CDR3 is TGTGCCAGCAGCCCTCAGGCGGACAGGGAATCGCCCCAGCATTTT. The encoded protein is CASSPQADRESPQHF.

This clone was detected once. This rearrangement joins TRBV18 to TRBJ2-7, with 7 bases fitting TRBD1. The CDR3 runs to 14 residues. J gave up 2 bases and V 5 bases, and 6 bases lay outside the gene matches. Looked up from germline, CDR1 is KGHSH and CDR2 is LQKENI. The CDR3 DNA is TGTGCCAGCTCAACCGGACAGGAAACCTACGAGCAGTACTTC. Translated, it gives CASSTGQETYEQYF.

This chain joins TRBV9 and TRBJ2-3, with unresolved D. CDR1 and CDR2 from the germline V gene are SGDLS and YYNGEE. The CDR3 loop spans 17 amino acids. V lost 0 bases and J 0 bases, leaving 14 bases between the germline ends. CDR3 sequence (DNA): TGTGCCAGCAGCGTAGCTCGGTCCTCAACTAGCACAGATACGCAGTATTTT. The encoded protein is CASSVARSSTSTDTQYF.

The V call is TRBV7-9, the J call TRBJ2-1, with 7 bases lining up with TRBD2. CDR1 is SEHNR and CDR2 is FQNEAQ in the germline V gene (reference sequence). The length of the CDR3 is 17 residues. V was clipped by 5 bases and J by 1 base; unmatched bases: 11. CDR3 in amino acids: CASSTTGAGASYNEQFF. The CDR3 DNA is TGTGCCAGCAGCACCACTGGGGCGGGAGCGTCCTACAATGAGCAGTTCTTC. Together with reference TRBV7-9 and TRBJ2-1, the CDR3 gives the full variable domain: DTGVSQNPRHKITKRGQNVTFRCDPISEHNRLYWYRQTLGQGPEFLTYFQNEAQLEKSRLLSDRFSAERPKGSFSTLEIQRTEQGDSAMYLCASSTTGAGASYNEQFFGPGTRLTVL.

The chain is built from TRBV6-1 and TRBJ2-5, with a possible D match to TRBD2 (5 bases). Germline V lookup: CDR1 MNHNS, CDR2 SASEGT. The CDR3 contains 13 residues. Trimming removed 6 bases at V and 7 bases at J, with 15 bases between. DNA for the CDR3: TGTGCCAGCAGCGGAGGCTCACCGGGGACCCAGTACTTC. It yields the protein CASSGGSPGTQYF.

This clone was recorded only once. The rearrangement links TRBV4-1 to TRBJ1-2, with 8 bases matching TRBD1. V was pared by 1 base and J by 2 bases, with 3 bases of the junction left unmatched. The length of the CDR3 is 15 residues. The germline V gene encodes CDR1 MGHRA and CDR2 YSYEKL. CDR3 residues: CASSQAGGGNYGYTF. DNA of the CDR3: TGCGCCAGCAGCCAAGCAGGGGGCGGGAACTATGGCTACACCTTC.

The genes are TRBV28 and TRBJ2-5; D gene uncertain. V lost 6 bases and J 5 bases, leaving 13 bases between the germline ends. Germline-derived CDR1 and CDR2 are MDHEN and SYDVKM. This CDR3 is built from 13 residues. CDR3 region: CASSTSGRETQYF. CDR3 in DNA: TGTGCCAGCAGCACTTCGGGTAGGGAGACCCAGTACTTC.

This chain links TRBV28 with TRBJ1-1; D is perhaps TRBD1 (6 bases). The V end lost 2 bases, the J end lost 0 bases, and 13 bases lay between the germline ends. CDR1 is MDHEN, CDR2 SYDVKM, per germline. This CDR3 contains 16 residues. CDR3 coding DNA: TGTGCCAGCAGTTTAGGTCCCGGACAGTTGAACACTGAAGCTTTCTTT. Translated: CASSLGPGQLNTEAFF.

The chain combines TRBV18 with TRBJ2-2; D call uncertain. Trimming removed 3 bases at V and 0 bases at J, with 8 bases between. The CDR3 extends over 15 amino acids. Germline values: CDR1 KGHSH, CDR2 LQKENI. The CDR3 DNA reads as TGTGCCAGCTCACCCATCCGGGCGAACACCGGGGAGCTGTTTTTT. This gives the protein CASSPIRANTGELFF.

The chain has TRBV6-1 and TRBJ2-1; 10 bases are a match to TRBD2. Germline V gives CDR1 MNHNS, CDR2 SASEGT. The CDR3 totals 15 residues. The V segment lost 5 bases and the J segment 1 base; nucleotides outside the gene matches: 2. In DNA, the CDR3 is TGTGCCAGCAGTAGCGGGAGGGCTTCCTACAATGAGCAGTTCTTC. It encodes CASSSGRASYNEQFF.

The chain combines TRBV4-1 with TRBJ2-7; no reliable D call. The germline V gene encodes CDR1 MGHRA and CDR2 YSYEKL. The CDR3 spans 12 residues. With 1 base removed from V and 4 bases from J, the gap between germline ends came to 5 bases. Written as DNA, the CDR3 is TGCGCCAGCAGCCAAGCAGGATACGAGCAGTACTTC. Its translation: CASSQAGYEQYF.

The chain is built from TRBV5-4 and TRBJ2-1; D is unclear. The CDR3 is 15 residues long. The germline V and J ends were trimmed by 0 bases and 0 bases, with 7 bases remaining between them. Germline CDR1 SGHNT, CDR2 YYREEE (reference sequence). The CDR3 region is CASSLALSSYNEQFF. The CDR3 DNA is TGTGCCAGCAGCTTGGCCCTGAGCTCCTACAATGAGCAGTTCTTC.

The chain combines TRBV10-3 with TRBJ2-7; 8 positions agree with TRBD1. Germline values: CDR1 ENHRY, CDR2 SYGVKD. The J segment lost 1 base and the V segment lost 6 bases, leaving 2 bases of the junction unmatched. The CDR3 is 13 residues long. The CDR3: CAIRWTGSYEQYF. For the CDR3, the DNA is TGTGCCATCAGATGGACAGGGTCCTACGAGCAGTACTTC.

CDR3 in amino acids: CASSRAGSDTGELFF. The CDR3 coding sequence is TGCGCCAGCAGCCGCGCGGGGAGCGACACCGGGGAGCTGTTTTTT. J is TRBJ2-2 and V is TRBV5-1; a possible D gene is TRBD2 (6 bases). Trimming stripped 4 bases from V and 3 bases from J, with 13 bases between. Germline V gene lookup returns CDR1 SGHRS and CDR2 YFSETQ. CDR3 length equals 15 residues.

V and J are TRBV28 and TRBJ2-7, with D maybe TRBD2 (6 bases). Trimming left V 6 bases short and J 2 bases short, with 20 bases between. This CDR3 has 16 residues. CDR1 is MDHEN and CDR2 is SYDVKM in the germline V gene. The CDR3, as DNA: TGTGCCAGCAGATTGCCGACCGGGAGAGGGGCCTACGAGCAGTACTTC. The encoded protein is CASRLPTGRGAYEQYF.

The V call is TRBV5-6, the J call TRBJ2-2; D might be TRBD2 (6 bases). The CDR3 extends over 16 amino acids. Per germline, CDR1 SGHDT and CDR2 YYEEEE. Trimming stripped 7 bases from V and 3 bases from J, with 19 bases between. CDR3 amino acids: CASGARLARYTGELFF. In DNA, the CDR3 is TGTGCCAGCGGGGCCAGGCTAGCGAGGTACACCGGGGAGCTGTTTTTT.

The V call is TRBV18, the J call TRBJ1-5; D remains ambiguous. Trimming left V 5 bases short and J 6 bases short, with 11 bases between. Germline V gives CDR1 KGHSH, CDR2 LQKENI. The CDR3 has 13 residues. CDR3 DNA sequence: TGTGCCAGCTCAATGGCGAGGAGTCAGCCCCAGCATTTT. Its protein is CASSMARSQPQHF. The whole variable domain, filled in from reference TRBV18 and TRBJ1-5, reads NAGVMQNPRHLVRRRGQEARLRCSPMKGHSHVYWYRQLPEEGLKFMVYLQKENIIDESGMPKERFSAEFPKEGPSILRIQQVVRGDSAAYFCASSMARSQPQHFGDGTRLSIL.

The V gene is TRBV4-1, the J gene TRBJ2-3, with 7 positions matching TRBD1. The germline CDR1 and CDR2 sequences are MGHRA and YSYEKL. There are 13 residues in the CDR3. V gave up 4 bases and J gave up 11 bases; unmatched junction bases: 9. The CDR3 spells CASSREQGIGQYF. The DNA for the CDR3 is TGCGCCAGCAGCCGAGAACAGGGGATAGGGCAGTATTTT.

This chain joins TRBV18 and TRBJ1-1; TRBD1 is a possible D gene (5 bases). Trimming removed 2 bases at V and 1 base at J, with 8 bases between. The V gene's germline CDR1 is KGHSH and CDR2 LQKENI. This CDR3 has 14 amino acids. DNA of the CDR3: TGTGCCAGCTCACCAGGGGCAACGAACACTGAAGCTTTCTTT. This sequence encodes CASSPGATNTEAFF.

The V call is TRBV27, the J call TRBJ2-1, with D unclear. There are 13 residues in the CDR3. V was trimmed by 3 bases and J by 4 bases, leaving 7 bases between them. The germline V gene has CDR1 MNHEY and CDR2 SMNVEV (reference sequence). DNA for the CDR3: TGTGCCAGCAGTTTGCTAGGATACAATGAGCAGTTCTTC. Amino acids: CASSLLGYNEQFF.

V is TRBV27 and J is TRBJ1-5; the match to TRBD1 covers 10 bases. The CDR3 spans 18 residues. Losses at the gene ends were 5 bases for V and 7 bases for J; bases not matched to a gene: 17. Germline CDR1 and CDR2: MNHEY and SMNVEV (reference sequence). This CDR3 is CASSARSRRTGGGQPQHF. CDR3 DNA sequence: TGTGCCAGCAGTGCGAGGTCCCGCCGGACAGGGGGTGGACAGCCCCAGCATTTT.

The chain is built from TRBV4-1 and TRBJ2-5; 9 bases match TRBD2. V gave up 0 bases and J gave up 5 bases; unmatched junction bases: 10. This CDR3 spans 17 amino acids. Germline CDR1 reads MGHRA; CDR2 reads YSYEKL. The CDR3 reads CASSQETLAGKAETQYF. CDR3 DNA sequence: TGCGCCAGCAGCCAAGAAACCCTAGCGGGAAAGGCGGAGACCCAGTACTTC.

The genes are TRBV6-5 and TRBJ2-7; weak D call: TRBD2 (5 bases). V dropped 6 bases and J dropped 4 bases, with 19 bases sitting between them. The CDR3 has 15 residues. Germline V CDR1 and CDR2: MNHEY, SVGAGI. The CDR3 sequence is CASSKRGLETYEQYF. Written as DNA, the CDR3 is TGTGCCAGCAGCAAGCGAGGACTGGAAACTTACGAGCAGTACTTC.

This rearrangement joins TRBV5-4 to TRBJ2-1; 7 nucleotides line up with TRBD1. The V gene end was trimmed by 4 bases and the J gene end by 6 bases; junction bases not matched to a gene: 7. The germline gives CDR1 SGHNT, CDR2 YYREEE (reference sequence). CDR3 size: 14 residues. CDR3: CASSPTGKGNEQFF. CDR3 DNA sequence: TGTGCCAGCAGCCCGACAGGGAAAGGCAATGAGCAGTTCTTC.

The chain carries TRBV28 and TRBJ1-2; D may be TRBD1 (5 bases). V was shortened by 2 bases and J by 8 bases, with 12 bases between the two germline ends. Germline V gene data show CDR1 as MDHEN and CDR2 as SYDVKM. The CDR3 consists of 13 residues. Here the CDR3 reads CASSLRGVRGYTF. The DNA of the CDR3 is TGTGCCAGCAGTTTACGGGGGGTACGGGGCTACACCTTC.

This chain uses TRBV19 with TRBJ2-3; no clear D gene. Germline lookup yields CDR1 LNHDA and CDR2 SQIVND (reference sequence). Trimming removed 1 base from V and 2 bases from J, with 4 bases in between. This CDR3 has 13 residues. CDR3 residues: CASSIGLTDTQYF. The CDR3 DNA sequence: TGTGCCAGTAGTATAGGACTCACAGATACGCAGTATTTT.

About this clone: An end of the junction differs from the germline gene, which may be a read error. The rearrangement uses TRBV10-3 and TRBJ2-1, with D hard to call. The CDR3 is 14 residues long. The germline V gene encodes CDR1 ENHRY and CDR2 SYGVKD. The CDR3 loop reads CAISEKRSYNEQFF. As DNA, the CDR3 is TGCGCCATCAGTGAGAAGCGCTCCTACAATGAGCAGTTCTTC.

This chain uses TRBV7-9 with TRBJ2-5; weak D call: TRBD2 (6 bases). The CDR3 consists of 15 residues. The germline gives CDR1 SEHNR, CDR2 FQNEAQ (reference sequence). V was cut by 5 bases and J by 2 bases, with 15 bases left in between. The CDR3 DNA is TGTGCCAGCAGCCCGCCCTGGCGGGGTCAAGAGACCCAGTACTTC. Translating gives CASSPPWRGQETQYF.

This chain joins TRBV5-1 and TRBJ2-3; D perhaps matches TRBD2 (6 bases). This CDR3 comprises 15 residues. Between the trimmed V and J ends, which lost 4 bases and 1 base, there was a span of 13 bases. Germline V gives CDR1 SGHRS, CDR2 YFSETQ. CDR3 nucleotides: TGCGCCAGCAGCCAGGGACTTCGAGGCACAGATACGCAGTATTTT. Protein product: CASSQGLRGTDTQYF.

In DNA, the CDR3 is TGTGCCAGCAGATTTGGGGGCGATCGGGGCTACACCTTC. It specifies CASRFGGDRGYTF. The rearrangement links TRBV6-5 to TRBJ1-2; D possibly corresponds to TRBD1 (6 bases). The germline V gene has CDR1 MNHEY and CDR2 SVGAGI. Trimming removed 6 bases from V and 8 bases from J, with 16 bases in between. The CDR3 spans 13 residues.